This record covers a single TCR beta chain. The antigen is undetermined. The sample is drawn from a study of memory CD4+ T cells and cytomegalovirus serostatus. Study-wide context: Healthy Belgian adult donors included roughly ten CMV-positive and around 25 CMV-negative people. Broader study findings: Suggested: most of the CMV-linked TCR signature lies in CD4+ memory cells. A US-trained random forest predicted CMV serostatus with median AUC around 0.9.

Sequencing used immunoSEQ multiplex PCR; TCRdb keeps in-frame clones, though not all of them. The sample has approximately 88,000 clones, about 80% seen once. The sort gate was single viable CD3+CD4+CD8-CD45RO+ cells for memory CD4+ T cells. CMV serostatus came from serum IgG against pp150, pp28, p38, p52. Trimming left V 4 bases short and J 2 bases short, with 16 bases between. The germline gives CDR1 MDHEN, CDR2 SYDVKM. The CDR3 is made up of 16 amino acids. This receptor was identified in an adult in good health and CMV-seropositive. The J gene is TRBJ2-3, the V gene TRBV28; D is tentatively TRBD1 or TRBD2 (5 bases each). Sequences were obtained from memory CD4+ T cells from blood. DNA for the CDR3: TGTGCCAGCAGTTCCCCCGGGGCAGGACACACAGATACGCAGTATTTT. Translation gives CASSSPGAGHTDTQYF.